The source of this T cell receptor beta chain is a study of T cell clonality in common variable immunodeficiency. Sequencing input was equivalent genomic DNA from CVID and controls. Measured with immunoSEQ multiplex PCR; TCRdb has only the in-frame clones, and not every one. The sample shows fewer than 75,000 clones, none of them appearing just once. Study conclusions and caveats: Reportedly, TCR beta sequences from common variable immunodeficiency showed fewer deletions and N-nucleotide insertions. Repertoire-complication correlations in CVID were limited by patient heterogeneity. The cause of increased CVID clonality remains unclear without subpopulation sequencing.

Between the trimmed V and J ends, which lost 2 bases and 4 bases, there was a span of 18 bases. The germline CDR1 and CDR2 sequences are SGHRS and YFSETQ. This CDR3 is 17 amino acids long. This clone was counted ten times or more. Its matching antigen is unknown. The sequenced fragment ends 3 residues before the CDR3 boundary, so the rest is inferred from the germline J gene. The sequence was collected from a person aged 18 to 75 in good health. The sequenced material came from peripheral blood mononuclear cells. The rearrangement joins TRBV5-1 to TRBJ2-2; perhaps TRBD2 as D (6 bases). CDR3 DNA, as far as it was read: TGCGCCAGCAGCTTAGGAGGTTCAGGGCGGGGCACCGGGGAG. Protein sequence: CASSLGGSGRGTGE. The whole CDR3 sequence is CASSLGGSGRGTGELFF. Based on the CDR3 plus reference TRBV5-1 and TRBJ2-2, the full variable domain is KAGVTQTPRYLIKTRGQQVTLSCSPISGHRSVSWYQQTPGQGLQFLFEYFSETQRNKGNFPGRFSGRQFSNSRSEMNVSTLELGDSALYLCASSLGGSGRGTGELFFGEGSRLTVL.